This TCR beta chain was profiled in a study of monozygotic twins with inflammatory bowel disease. Two nested PCRs, run for about 16 and 10 cycles, were applied to TCRalpha and TCRbeta cDNA. TCRdb reprocessed the 5' RACE reads and reports one entry per CDR3 protein, with no DNA. This sample's table has about 160,000 distinct CDR3 sequences. The CDR3 is 15 residues long. CDR1 MGHRA and CDR2 YSYEKL come from the germline V gene. The sequenced material came from blood. This sequence originates from a human donor with ulcerative colitis or Crohn's disease, or a healthy co-twin of an affected twin (not recorded which). This chain uses TRBV4-1 with TRBJ2-7. CDR3 sequence reads: CASSPWGTGAYEQYF.